This T cell receptor beta chain derives from a study of blood T cell repertoires in COVID-19. Study overall: Acute and convalescent COVID-19 specimens originated in the United States, Italy and Spain.

Original handling: Amplification with reference gene primers provided the estimates of nucleated cell counts. Profiling relied on immunoSEQ multiplex PCR, and the TCRdb table lists in-frame clones only, not all of them. V, J and clone size were drawn from that table, and D and trimming were deduced from the DNA. The table shows 350,000 to 450,000 clones, with around 85% occurring only once. This clone was detected only once. The sample comprised peripheral blood. This TCR derives from a woman between 18 and 29 years old with acute or convalescent COVID-19.

CDR3 sequence reads: CASSAGPEKLFF. CDR3 DNA: TGTGCCAGCAGTGCAGGTCCTGAAAAACTGTTTTTT. The J gene is TRBJ1-4, the V gene TRBV12-3 or TRBV12-4, with no clear D. V was clipped by 5 bases and J by 7 bases, with 8 bases between them. CDR3 length: 12 residues.